Listed here are 2 T cell receptor beta chains from one sample, sequenced in a study of EBV T-cell therapy then PD-1 blockade in nasopharyngeal carcinoma. This table comes from immunoSEQ multiplex PCR, and its TCRdb copy is limited to in-frame clones, with some not included. The sample has roughly 22,000 clones; over 75% are singletons. Treatment defined: AdE1-LMPpoly-expanded autologous EBV-specific T-cell therapy followed by anti-PD-1 nivolumab. These receptors have no known antigen. Here the sequenced sample was CD8+ T cells from blood, taken at day -245 from a patient whose treatment included autologous EBV-specific T cells and nivolumab. The receptors originated from a middle-aged man with nasopharyngeal carcinoma.

In DNA, the CDR3 is TGTGCCACCAGCAGAGATCGGACAGGGCCCTACGAGCAGTACTTC. As protein: CATSRDRTGPYEQYF. The rearrangement joins TRBV15 to TRBJ2-7, with 8 bases matching TRBD1. The germline V gene has CDR1 LNHNV and CDR2 YYDKDF (reference sequence). The CDR3 consists of 15 residues. Germline trimming cut 0 bases from V and 2 bases from J; bases unmatched to any gene: 3.

The V call is TRBV5-4, the J call TRBJ2-3; 8 bases align to TRBD1. The length of the CDR3 is 15 residues. From germline, CDR1 is SGHNT and CDR2 YYREEE (reference sequence). V shed 0 bases and J 2 bases; nucleotides not matched to a gene: 2. In nucleotides, the CDR3 is TGTGCCAGCAGCTTGGGGACAGGGTTCACAGATACGCAGTATTTT. This gives the protein CASSLGTGFTDTQYF.